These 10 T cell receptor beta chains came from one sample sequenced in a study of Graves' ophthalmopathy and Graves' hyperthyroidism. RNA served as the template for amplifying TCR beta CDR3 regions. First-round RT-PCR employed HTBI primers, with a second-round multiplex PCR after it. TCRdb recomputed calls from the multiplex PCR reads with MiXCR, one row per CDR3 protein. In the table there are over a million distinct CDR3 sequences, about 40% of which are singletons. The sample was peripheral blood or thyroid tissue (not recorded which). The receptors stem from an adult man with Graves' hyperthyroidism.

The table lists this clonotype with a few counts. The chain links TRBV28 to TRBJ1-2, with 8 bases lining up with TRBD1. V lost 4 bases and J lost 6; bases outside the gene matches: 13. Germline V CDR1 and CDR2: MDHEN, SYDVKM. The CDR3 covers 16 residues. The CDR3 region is CASSSDQTGEEDGYTF. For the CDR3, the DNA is TGTGCCAGCAGTTCGGATCAGACAGGGGAAGAGGATGGCTACACCTTC.

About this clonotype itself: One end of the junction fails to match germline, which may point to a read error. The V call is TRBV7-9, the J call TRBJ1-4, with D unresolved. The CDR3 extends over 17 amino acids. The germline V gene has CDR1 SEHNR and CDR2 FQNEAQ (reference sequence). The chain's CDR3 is CASSQEAGLRGNEKLFF. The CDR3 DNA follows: TGCGCCAGCAGCCAGGAAGCCGGGTTGAGAGGTAATGAAAAACTGTTTTTT.

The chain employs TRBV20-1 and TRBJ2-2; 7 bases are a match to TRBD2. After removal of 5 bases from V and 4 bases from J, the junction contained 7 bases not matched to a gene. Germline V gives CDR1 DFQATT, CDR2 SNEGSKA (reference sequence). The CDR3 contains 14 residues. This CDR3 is CSAPPAGLTGELFF. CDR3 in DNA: TGCAGTGCTCCCCCAGCGGGGCTCACCGGGGAGCTGTTTTTT.

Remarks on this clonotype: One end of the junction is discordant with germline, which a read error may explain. This chain's CDR3 is CASSPSGGMNQPQHF. CDR3 nucleotide sequence: TGCGCCAGCAGCCCCTCGGGAGGGATGAATCAGCCCCAGCATTTT. The chain is built from TRBV7-9 and TRBJ1-5; D is uncertain. Germline assignment: CDR1 SEHNR and CDR2 FQNEAQ (reference sequence). This CDR3 has 15 amino acids.

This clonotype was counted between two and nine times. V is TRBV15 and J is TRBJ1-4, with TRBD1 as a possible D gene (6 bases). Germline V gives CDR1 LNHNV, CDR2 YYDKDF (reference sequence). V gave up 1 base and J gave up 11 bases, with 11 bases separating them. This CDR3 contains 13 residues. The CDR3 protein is CATSRVRGAKLFF. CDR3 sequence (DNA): TGTGCCACCAGCAGAGTACGGGGGGCGAAACTGTTTTTT.

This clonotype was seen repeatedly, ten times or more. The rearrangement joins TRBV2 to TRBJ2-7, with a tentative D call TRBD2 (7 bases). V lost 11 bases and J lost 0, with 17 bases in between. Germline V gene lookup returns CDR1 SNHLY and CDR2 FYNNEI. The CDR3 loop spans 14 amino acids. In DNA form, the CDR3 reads TGTGCCCTAGGGGGGGCGGGGAACTCCTACGAGCAGTACTTC. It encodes CALGGAGNSYEQYF.

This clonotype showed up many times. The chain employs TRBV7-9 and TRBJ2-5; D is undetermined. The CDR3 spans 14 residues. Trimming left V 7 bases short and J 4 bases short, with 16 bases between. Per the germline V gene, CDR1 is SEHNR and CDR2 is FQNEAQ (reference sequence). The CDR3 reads CASNGPEWGETQYF. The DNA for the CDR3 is TGTGCCAGCAACGGACCAGAGTGGGGAGAGACCCAGTACTTC.

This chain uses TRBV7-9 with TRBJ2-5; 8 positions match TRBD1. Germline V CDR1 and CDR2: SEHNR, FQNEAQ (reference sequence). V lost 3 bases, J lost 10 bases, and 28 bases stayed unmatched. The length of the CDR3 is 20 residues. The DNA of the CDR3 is TGTGCCAGCAGCTTTCGTGATGGGGGACAGGTCCGGTCAAAACGAGGGGGCCAGTACTTC. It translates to CASSFRDGGQVRSKRGGQYF.

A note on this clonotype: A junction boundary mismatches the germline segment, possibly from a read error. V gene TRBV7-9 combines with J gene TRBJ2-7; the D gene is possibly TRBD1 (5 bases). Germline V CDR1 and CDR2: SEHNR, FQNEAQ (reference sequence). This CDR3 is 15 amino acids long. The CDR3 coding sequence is TGTGCCAGCAGCTCAACTCAGGGATTCGTCTACGGGCAGTACTTC. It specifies CASSSTQGFVYGQYF.

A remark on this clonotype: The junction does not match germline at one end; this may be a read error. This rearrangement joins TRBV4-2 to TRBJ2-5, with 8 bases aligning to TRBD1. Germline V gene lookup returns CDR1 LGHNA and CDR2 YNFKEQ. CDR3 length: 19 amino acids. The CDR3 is CASSPLRRGQGLRQVTQYF. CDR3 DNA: TGTGCCAGCAGCCCCCTCAGAAGAGGACAGGGTTTGAGGCAAGTGACCCAGTACTTC.